This TCR beta chain is from a study of T cells in localized non-small cell lung cancer. Data came from immunoSEQ multiplex PCR; TCRdb stores just in-frame clones and leaves some out. The table records 60,000 to 65,000 clones, roughly 90% of them present only once. Germline loops: CDR1 SGHRS, CDR2 YFSETQ. Trimming cost V 4 bases and J 0 bases, with 7 bases left between them. The CDR3 sequence is 13 residues long. The sequencing here drew on peripheral blood, taken before any cancer treatment. The clonotype comes from a woman aged 35 to 70 with stage I lung adenocarcinoma. The chain carries TRBV5-1 and TRBJ1-2; no definite D call. The CDR3 DNA reads TGCGCCAGCAGCGCAGATGCTAACTATGGCTACACCTTC. Its protein product is CASSADANYGYTF.